The TCR beta chain under discussion was sequenced for a study of blood T cell repertoires in COVID-19. Across the whole study: Acute and convalescent COVID-19 specimens originated in the United States, Italy and Spain. From T cells, B-cell-depleted T cells, or PBMCs came the material, which was cDNA or gDNA.

The germline gives CDR1 SEHNR, CDR2 FQNEAQ (reference sequence). V gave up 5 bases and J gave up 0 bases, with 8 bases separating them. The CDR3 spans 14 residues. In the authors' workflow: Amplified reference gene primers provided the basis for estimating nucleated cell counts. Assay used: immunoSEQ multiplex PCR; TCRdb lists only in-frame clones, some missing. V and J calls and clone size come straight from that table; D and trimming were deduced from the DNA. Here the sample spans more than 45,000 clones, approximately 84% being singletons. The chain is built from TRBV7-9 and TRBJ1-3, with D uncertain. The TCR was taken from a human donor in a cohort sampled during active COVID-19. The specimen was peripheral blood. CDR3 loop: CASSTPNSGNTIYF. The CDR3 DNA follows: TGTGCCAGCAGCACACCCAACTCTGGAAACACCATATATTTT.